This TCR beta chain was documented in a study of long-term antiretroviral therapy in people with HIV. Study overall: Some samples came about a decade before the 2015 immediate-ART recommendation, and these were the earliest.

The CDR3 contains 14 residues. The germline CDR1 and CDR2 sequences are SQVTM and ANQGSEA. Germline trimming cut 4 bases from V and 6 bases from J; bases unmatched to any gene: 6. immunoSEQ v3.0 was run at survey level. TCRdb keeps only in-frame clones here, not all; method: immunoSEQ multiplex PCR. The sample holds approximately 29,000 clones; approximately 90% are singletons and the top ten take about 4%. HIV-positive participants all received treatment in the United States. The receptor was derived from a woman aged 18-29 years with HIV. V usage is TRBV29-1 and J usage is TRBJ2-1, with 10 bases fitting TRBD1. Specimen: unsorted PBMCs, collected 0.5 years after starting antiretroviral therapy. CDR3: CSVGVDRGVNEQFF. The CDR3, as DNA: TGCAGCGTTGGAGTGGACAGGGGGGTCAATGAGCAGTTCTTC.